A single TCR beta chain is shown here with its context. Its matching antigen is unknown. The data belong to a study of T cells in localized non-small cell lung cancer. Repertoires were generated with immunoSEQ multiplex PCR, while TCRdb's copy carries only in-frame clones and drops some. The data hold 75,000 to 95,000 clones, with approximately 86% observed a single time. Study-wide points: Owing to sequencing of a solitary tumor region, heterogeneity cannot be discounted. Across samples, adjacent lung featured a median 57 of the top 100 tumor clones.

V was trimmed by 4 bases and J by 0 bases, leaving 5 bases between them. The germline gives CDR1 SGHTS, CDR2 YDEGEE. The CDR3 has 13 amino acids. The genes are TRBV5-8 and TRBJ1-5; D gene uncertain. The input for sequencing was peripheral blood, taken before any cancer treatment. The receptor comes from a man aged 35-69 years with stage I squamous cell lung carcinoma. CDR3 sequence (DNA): TGTGCCAGCAGCCAGTCTAGCAATCAGCCCCAGCATTTT. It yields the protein CASSQSSNQPQHF.